These T cell receptor beta chains were read from a single sample in a study of PD-1 blockade in mismatch repair-deficient tumors. Sequencing used immunoSEQ multiplex PCR; TCRdb keeps in-frame clones, though not all of them. The table lists some 45,000 clones, approximately 80% of them singletons. Sequencing was performed on PBMCs, taken before pembrolizumab treatment. Receptor source: an adult with mismatch repair-deficient cancer. CDR3s include the opening cysteine and the closing phenylalanine or tryptophan. The D gene is left open where the match is weak. The size entry is marked missing in some rows and otherwise reads once, few, many or a size class.

cdr3_nt cdr3_aa cdr3_length d_call j_call v_call clone_size
TGTGCCAGCAGCTTTGAACAGGGGGATGAAAAACTGTTTTTT CASSFEQGDEKLFF 14 TRBD1 TRBJ1-4 TRBV5-4 -
TGTGCCAGCACGGATCGGCTAGCGGGAGCCCCGGGCGGGGAGCTGTTTTTT CASTDRLAGAPGGELFF 17 TRBD2 TRBJ2-2 TRBV2 -
TGTGCCAGCAGCTTTTCAGTATCTGGAAACACCATATATTTT CASSFSVSGNTIYF 14 - TRBJ1-3 TRBV7-9 -
TGTGCCAGCAGCTTAGCGGCTGGGAGACGTACTGAAGCTTTCTTT CASSLAAGRRTEAFF 15 - TRBJ1-1 TRBV7-9 -
TGTGCCTGGAGTGTATGGCCCAGAGACGAGCAGTACTTC CAWSVWPRDEQYF 13 - TRBJ2-7 TRBV30 -
TGTGCCAGCAGCGTAGGGACTCCCCAGCTGGATACGCAGTATTTT CASSVGTPQLDTQYF 15 - TRBJ2-3 TRBV9 -
TGTGCCACCAGCAGAGAAGTGGTAAGGCTAGCGGGAGGATTTGAGACAGATACGCAGTATTTT CATSREVVRLAGGFETDTQYF 21 TRBD2 TRBJ2-3 TRBV15 -
TGTGCCAGCAGTTTATCGCTAGCCTCCAGCGAGCAGTACTTC CASSLSLASSEQYF 14 - TRBJ2-7 TRBV27 medium-sized
TGTGCCAGCAGCCAGCCCTGGGAGGGGATGAACGAGCAGTACTTC CASSQPWEGMNEQYF 15 TRBD2 TRBJ2-7 TRBV14 few
TGTGCCAGCAGGGGGGCGGGAGCTACGTACGAGCAGTACTTT CASRGAGATYEQYF 14 - TRBJ2-7 TRBV6-1 -
TGTGCCAGCAGCGCATCAGGGGGCAGCAATCAGCCCCAGCATTTT CASSASGGSNQPQHF 15 TRBD1 TRBJ1-5 TRBV9 few
TGCGCCAGCAGCTCTGGGACTTCGAGGAAAGAGACCCAGTACTTC CASSSGTSRKETQYF 15 - TRBJ2-5 TRBV5-1 -
TGTGCCAGCAGCTTAGGCAGGCCGACTAACACTGAAGCTTTCTTT CASSLGRPTNTEAFF 15 - TRBJ1-1 TRBV7-9 -
TGTGCCAGCTCACCTGCGGAGTACTATGGCTACACCTTC CASSPAEYYGYTF 13 - TRBJ1-2 TRBV18 medium-sized
TGTGCCATCAGTGAGTCGTTTGCGAACTACGAGCAGTACTTC CAISESFANYEQYF 14 - TRBJ2-7 TRBV10-3 once
TGTGCCAGTAGTCCTAGTAAACGGGAAGCGGGACAAAGCACAGATACGCAGTATTTT CASSPSKREAGQSTDTQYF 19 - TRBJ2-3 TRBV19 -
TGCGCCAGCAGCCCCGACCGGATCGGCGGCTACACCTTC CASSPDRIGGYTF 13 - TRBJ1-2 TRBV5-1 few
TGTGCCAGCAGCCCCGGACAAGCGAACACCGGGGAGCTGTTTTTT CASSPGQANTGELFF 15 - TRBJ2-2 TRBV11-3 -
TGTGCCAGCAGCTTACGAGCGGGAGTGGCAGATACGCAGTATTTT CASSLRAGVADTQYF 15 TRBD2 TRBJ2-3 TRBV7-3 -
TGTGCCAGCACTATCCCTAGCGGAGATTACAATGAGCAGTTCTTC CASTIPSGDYNEQFF 15 TRBD2 TRBJ2-1 TRBV6-7 -
TGTGCCAGCAGCCCTCGGCCGCCGAGGGAAAATGAGCAGTTCTTC CASSPRPPRENEQFF 15 - TRBJ2-1 TRBV9 -
TGTGCCAGCAGCTTAGTAGGTGGGACTAGCGGTAGCACAGATACGCAGTATTTT CASSLVGGTSGSTDTQYF 18 TRBD2 TRBJ2-3 TRBV11-2 -
TGCGCCAGTGGACAGGGGATGAGTGAGCAGTTCTTC CASGQGMSEQFF 12 TRBD1 TRBJ2-1 TRBV10-1 few
TGCGCCAGCAGTCGCGACTCCCAGGTGAACACTGAAGCTTTCTTT CASSRDSQVNTEAFF 15 - TRBJ1-1 TRBV10-1 few
TGCGCCAGCAGCCAAGGCAGGAGGGACACTGAAGCTTTCTTT CASSQGRRDTEAFF 14 - TRBJ1-1 TRBV4-1 once
TGCAGCGTTGTTAAGGAATCCTACGAGCAGTACTTC CSVVKESYEQYF 12 - TRBJ2-7 TRBV29-1 -
TGTGCCAGCAGTCTTCTGAGGGGCTCTGGGGCCAACGTCCTGACTTTC CASSLLRGSGANVLTF 16 - TRBJ2-6 TRBV27 -
TGTGCCAGCAGCTTAGATCTTGGGGGAGGACTTGCGGGCTACACCTTC CASSLDLGGGLAGYTF 16 - TRBJ1-2 TRBV11-2 few
TGTGCCAGCTCGTCGTCGGTCTATGGCTACACCTTC CASSSSVYGYTF 12 - TRBJ1-2 TRBV6-1 few
TGTGCTAGTGGTCCCCGTCAGGAGCCCCAGCATTTT CASGPRQEPQHF 12 - TRBJ1-5 TRBV12-5 -
TGTGCTAGTGGAGGAGGGCAGCCCCAGCATTTT CASGGGQPQHF 11 - TRBJ1-5 TRBV12-5 -
TGCGCCAGCAGTGAGGCCGGGGGCGTTGAGACCCAGTACTTC CASSEAGGVETQYF 14 - TRBJ2-5 TRBV10-1 -
TGTGCCAGCCCGGGACAGAACACTGAAGCTTTCTTT CASPGQNTEAFF 12 - TRBJ1-1 TRBV6-1 -
TGTGCCAGCAGCCCTCCCCCTAGCGGGAGGAATGAGCAGTTCTTC CASSPPPSGRNEQFF 15 TRBD2 TRBJ2-1 TRBV5-5 -
TGTGCCAGCAGCGGGGGGGACAGGAACTCTGGGGCCAACGTCCTGACTTTC CASSGGDRNSGANVLTF 17 TRBD1 TRBJ2-6 TRBV9 -
TGTGCCAGCAGCGGGACAGGGCTTTTCACCGGGGAGCTGTTTTTT CASSGTGLFTGELFF 15 TRBD1 TRBJ2-2 TRBV2 -
TGTGCCAGCAGCTCCCCCACGGTGGCCGGGGAGCTGTTTTTT CASSSPTVAGELFF 14 - TRBJ2-2 TRBV7-6 -
TGTGCCTGGGGGTCGACCGCCGGGGAGCTGTTTTTT CAWGSTAGELFF 12 - TRBJ2-2 TRBV30 -
TGTGCCAGCAGCCCGCGGACAGGGAAAGTCGGTGAGCAGTTCTTC CASSPRTGKVGEQFF 15 TRBD1 TRBJ2-1 TRBV5-4 -
TGCGCCAGCAGTGAGGGGAGGACTGAAGCTTTCTTT CASSEGRTEAFF 12 - TRBJ1-1 TRBV10-1 -
TGTGCCAGCAGCAATCAGGGGAGTTGGACTGAAGCTTTCTTT CASSNQGSWTEAFF 14 - TRBJ1-1 TRBV13 -
TGCAGCGTTGAGGGCCATGGGGACACTGAAGCTTTCTTT CSVEGHGDTEAFF 13 - TRBJ1-1 TRBV29-1 -
TGTGCCAGCAGCTTTACGACCATTGGAAACACCATATATTTT CASSFTTIGNTIYF 14 - TRBJ1-3 TRBV7-9 few
TGTGCCAGCAGCTTAGTGGAGAACACTGAAGCTTTCTTT CASSLVENTEAFF 13 - TRBJ1-1 TRBV7-8 -
TGTGCCTGGAGTGTAAGTTGGGGGAGCAATCAGCCCCAGCATTTT CAWSVSWGSNQPQHF 15 - TRBJ1-5 TRBV30 once
TGCGCCAGCAGCCAAGGCCCGGGACACACGAACACTGAAGCTTTCTTT CASSQGPGHTNTEAFF 16 - TRBJ1-1 TRBV4-1 -
TGCGCCAGCAGCTTGGAGAGAGGGGACCAAGAGACCCAGTACTTC CASSLERGDQETQYF 15 - TRBJ2-5 TRBV5-1 -
TGTGCCACCAGCAGAGCTAGCGGGAGGGCCGCGTCAGATACGCAGTATTTT CATSRASGRAASDTQYF 17 TRBD2 TRBJ2-3 TRBV15 few
TGTGCCAGCAGCTGGGGGAACTTGAGGACCGGGGAGCTGTTTTTT CASSWGNLRTGELFF 15 - TRBJ2-2 TRBV7-2 -
TGTGCCTCGTCTGATGGTAATGAAAAACTGTTTTTT CASSDGNEKLFF 12 - TRBJ1-4 TRBV10-3 -
TGTGCCAGCTTATGGACTAGCGGGAGTCTGAATGAGCAGTTCTTC CASLWTSGSLNEQFF 15 TRBD2 TRBJ2-1 TRBV18 -
TGTGCCATCAGTCCCGGGACAGGGAGTCCGGAGACCCAGTACTTC CAISPGTGSPETQYF 15 TRBD1 TRBJ2-5 TRBV10-3 -
TGTGCCAGCAGTTCTTTCTACACCGGGGAGCTGTTTTTT CASSSFYTGELFF 13 - TRBJ2-2 TRBV6-5 -
TGTGCCAGTACCCCTTTGGGGGCGGGCAATGAGCAGTTCTTC CASTPLGAGNEQFF 14 - TRBJ2-1 TRBV19 -
TGTGCCAGCAGTTACTCGAGGGCAGATAGCAATCAGCCCCAGCATTTT CASSYSRADSNQPQHF 16 - TRBJ1-5 TRBV6-6 -
TGTGCCAGCAGTTCATTATGGACAGGCTCAGGAAACACCATATATTTT CASSSLWTGSGNTIYF 16 TRBD1 TRBJ1-3 TRBV7-9 few
TGCGCCAGCAGCCAACTGGTCGGGACAGACAATGAGCAGTTCTTC CASSQLVGTDNEQFF 15 TRBD1 TRBJ2-1 TRBV4-1 -
TGTGCCAGCAGCCTCACTAGCGGGACCACAGATACGCAGTATTTT CASSLTSGTTDTQYF 15 TRBD2 TRBJ2-3 TRBV7-8 -
TGTGCCAGCAGTTACGGGACTTCACGCCTCCAGCATTTT CASSYGTSRLQHF 13 - TRBJ1-5 TRBV6-6 many
TGTGCCAGCAGCCAAGGAGTTCTTCGCGGGGGGAACAATGAGCAGTTCTTC CASSQGVLRGGNNEQFF 17 TRBD2 TRBJ2-1 TRBV14 few